Many counts were recorded for the clone carrying this T cell receptor beta chain. This record comes from a study of T cells after yellow fever vaccination. TCRdb called the 5' RACE reads again in MiXCR, with one record for every CDR3 protein. Among about 150,000 distinct CDR3 sequences, under 8% were seen once, and the ten largest hold under 0.7%. Germline V gene lookup returns CDR1 SNHLY and CDR2 FYNNEI. CDR3 length: 16 residues. Trimming stripped 2 bases from V and 0 bases from J, with 11 bases between. The receptor's source is a man aged 30 to 45 who received the YFV17D yellow fever vaccine. This chain joins TRBV2 and TRBJ1-3; D remains unclear. This material consisted of CD4+ T cells sorted from PBMCs, taken 10 days after the yellow fever booster vaccination. CDR3: CASSESVGSSGNTIYF. DNA of the CDR3: TGTGCCAGCAGTGAAAGCGTTGGCAGCTCTGGAAACACCATATATTTT.